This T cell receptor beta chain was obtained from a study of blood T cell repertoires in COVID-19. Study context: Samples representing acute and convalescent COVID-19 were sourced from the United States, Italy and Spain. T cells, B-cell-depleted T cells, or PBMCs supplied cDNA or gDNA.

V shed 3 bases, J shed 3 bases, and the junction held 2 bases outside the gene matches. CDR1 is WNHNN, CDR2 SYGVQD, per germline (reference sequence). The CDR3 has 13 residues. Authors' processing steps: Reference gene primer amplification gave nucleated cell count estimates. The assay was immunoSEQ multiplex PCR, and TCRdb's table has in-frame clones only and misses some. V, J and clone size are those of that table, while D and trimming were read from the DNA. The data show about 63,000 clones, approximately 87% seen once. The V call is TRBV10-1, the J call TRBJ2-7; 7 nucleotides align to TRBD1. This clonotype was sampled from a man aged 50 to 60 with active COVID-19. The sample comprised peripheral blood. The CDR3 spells CASSDRGLYEQYF. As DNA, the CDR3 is TGCGCCAGCAGTGATAGGGGGCTCTACGAGCAGTACTTC.